This T cell receptor beta chain comes out of a study of T cell changes during pregnancy in multiple sclerosis. The CDR3 totals 16 residues. Germline V gives CDR1 SGHNT, CDR2 YYREEE (reference sequence). V was pared by 4 bases and J by 0 bases, with 14 bases between. Sequencing was performed with immunoSEQ multiplex PCR; in TCRdb, only in-frame clones are kept and a portion is missing. The table shows around 62,000 clones, with less than 95% occurring only once. Material: peripheral blood, obtained in the second trimester of pregnancy. This chain connects TRBV5-4 to TRBJ2-1; a possible D gene is TRBD1 (7 bases). The TCR was taken from a female donor in good health, enrolled as a control in a pregnancy study. For the CDR3, the DNA is TGTGCCAGCAGCCCGGGCAGGGGGGCCTCCTACAATGAGCAGTTCTTC. Encoded protein: CASSPGRGASYNEQFF.